The sequence of this T cell receptor (beta chain) was determined in a study of T cells in Graves' hyperthyroidism and ophthalmopathy. Germline loops: CDR1 SGHVS, CDR2 FQNEAQ. Trimming took off 5 bases at V and 10 bases at J, with 21 bases between the two ends. The length of the CDR3 is 15 residues. Each person with ophthalmopathy scored at least 3 on the Clinical Activity Score, reached NOSPECS grade 4 or higher, and had been ill under 3 months. Diagnostic assessment was based on clinical symptoms, serum thyroxine and TRAb, thyroid ultrasound and orbital computed tomography. This clonotype has at least ten counts. Authors of the study amplified TCR beta CDR3 regions from RNA transcripts. The study used the HTBI primer set for a first-round RT-PCR of the TCR CDR3. In TCRdb, the multiplex PCR reads were re-called with MiXCR into one record per CDR3 protein. The data show hundreds of thousands of distinct CDR3 sequences, roughly 14% seen once.

This clonotype was sampled from a man aged 18 to 29 with Graves' ophthalmopathy. The sample taken for sequencing was blood. V is TRBV7-8 and J is TRBJ2-1; tentatively, D is TRBD2 (7 bases). CDR3 DNA sequence: TGTGCCAGCAGCCCCAGGACTAGTGGCCAGGGGGAGCAGTTCTTC. Translating it yields CASSPRTSGQGEQFF.